These 20 T cell receptor beta chains originate from one sample sequenced in a study of cytomegalovirus exposure and HLA in healthy donors. Use of 60 Vbeta and 13 Jbeta primers characterized the PCR. Generated by immunoSEQ multiplex PCR, the TCRdb table keeps only in-frame clones and is missing some. The data show tens of thousands of clones, with approximately 91% seen just once and 2% to 3% held by the top ten. Sequencing used PBMCs. The origin of the receptors is a woman aged 18-29 years in good health and CMV-seronegative.

This chain links TRBV11-3 with TRBJ2-1; 7 nucleotides match TRBD1. Germline-derived CDR1 and CDR2 are SGHNT and YENEEA. The CDR3 sequence is 14 residues long. V was clipped by 5 bases and J by 3 bases; unmatched bases: 4. This CDR3 is CASSPRTGYNEQFF. The DNA of the CDR3 is TGTGCCAGCAGCCCACGGACAGGCTACAATGAGCAGTTCTTC.

The J gene is TRBJ1-2, the V gene TRBV27; TRBD1 might be the D (6 bases). Germline CDR1 MNHEY, CDR2 SMNVEV (reference sequence). V was cut by 4 bases and J by 2 bases, with 11 bases left in between. CDR3 length: 14 residues. CDR3 in DNA: TGTGCCAGCAGTTACAGGGACACCAACTATGGCTACACCTTC. Protein product: CASSYRDTNYGYTF.

The chain links TRBV5-1 to TRBJ2-3, with 10 bases fitting TRBD2. Germline values: CDR1 SGHRS, CDR2 YFSETQ. V gave up 0 bases and J gave up 0 bases; unmatched junction bases: 4. The CDR3 sequence is 17 residues long. The CDR3 loop reads CASSLVLAGPSTDTQYF. The DNA of the CDR3 is TGCGCCAGCAGCTTGGTACTAGCGGGACCTAGCACAGATACGCAGTATTTT.

This clone has a single count. The V and J genes are TRBV10-3 and TRBJ2-7; D possibly corresponds to TRBD1 (6 bases). The length of the CDR3 is 13 residues. Germline CDR1 and CDR2: ENHRY and SYGVKD. Trimming stripped 6 bases from V and 3 bases from J, with 12 bases between. The CDR3 spells CAISVGRGYEQYF. In DNA form, the CDR3 reads TGTGCCATCAGCGTGGGCAGGGGCTACGAGCAGTACTTC.

J is TRBJ1-1 and V is TRBV18; possible D gene TRBD1, 6 bases. With 0 bases removed from V and 1 base from J, the gap between germline ends came to 12 bases. The CDR3 sequence is 16 residues long. Germline V CDR1 and CDR2: KGHSH, LQKENI. CDR3 nucleotide sequence: TGTGCCAGCTCACCACCGGATAGCAGGGGGAACACTGAAGCTTTCTTT. Its translation is CASSPPDSRGNTEAFF.

This clone has a handful of counts. V gene TRBV6-5 combines with J gene TRBJ2-7, with 7 bases fitting TRBD1. The junction had 4 bases not matched to a gene; V was cut back by 2 bases and J by 3 bases. The CDR3 loop spans 14 amino acids. CDR1 MNHEY and CDR2 SVGAGI come from the germline V gene. The CDR3 region has the DNA TGTGCCAGCAGTTACAGACAGGGCCTCTACGAGCAGTACTTC. Translating gives CASSYRQGLYEQYF.

Here the CDR3 DNA reads TGTGCCAGCAGTGCCGTGACTAGCGGTGGAGAGACCCAGTACTTC. Encoded protein: CASSAVTSGGETQYF. The chain is built from TRBV27 and TRBJ2-5; 9 nucleotides line up with TRBD2. The CDR3 has 15 residues. The germline V gene has CDR1 MNHEY and CDR2 SMNVEV (reference sequence). Trimming took 5 bases from V and 4 from J; bases not matched to a gene: 8.

The chain uses TRBV7-8 and TRBJ1-1; no clear D gene. The germline V and J ends were trimmed by 2 bases and 0 bases, with 10 bases remaining between them. This CDR3 is 15 amino acids long. Germline-derived CDR1 and CDR2 are SGHVS and FQNEAQ. The CDR3 protein is CASSLYVTMNTEAFF. In nucleotides, the CDR3 is TGTGCCAGCAGCTTATATGTCACAATGAACACTGAAGCTTTCTTT.

Here the CDR3 reads CASSNGLAGSTGELFF. For the CDR3, the DNA is TGTGCCAGCAGCAATGGACTAGCGGGATCCACCGGGGAGCTGTTTTTT. V is TRBV27 and J is TRBJ2-2; 12 nucleotides line up with TRBD2. J was trimmed by 4 bases and V by 6 bases; bases with no gene match: 6. Per the germline V gene, CDR1 is MNHEY and CDR2 is SMNVEV (reference sequence). The CDR3 spans 16 residues.

In regard to this clone: At the DNA level, this CDR3 is encoded by other sequences in the same sample as well. The chain couples TRBV19 to TRBJ1-5; 9 nucleotides line up with TRBD1. V lost 2 bases and J lost 5; bases outside the gene matches: 1. The CDR3 consists of 14 residues. Germline CDR1 LNHDA, CDR2 SQIVND (reference sequence). The CDR3 sequence is CASSIWTGDQPQHF. The CDR3 coding sequence is TGTGCCAGTAGTATATGGACAGGGGATCAGCCCCAGCATTTT.

This chain connects TRBV5-1 to TRBJ1-1; unclear D gene. The germline V and J ends were trimmed by 2 bases and 1 base, with 6 bases remaining between them. Per germline, CDR1 SGHRS and CDR2 YFSETQ. This CDR3 region has 13 residues. The chain's CDR3 is CASSFQENTEAFF. CDR3 bases: TGCGCCAGCAGCTTTCAGGAGAACACTGAAGCTTTCTTT.

This chain links TRBV4-2 with TRBJ2-1; D call uncertain. CDR3 size: 12 residues. The ends were cut back, 1 base at V and 5 bases at J, with 3 bases in the middle. Per germline, CDR1 LGHNA and CDR2 YNFKEQ. The CDR3, as DNA: TGTGCCAGCAGCCAAGTTAACAATGAGCAGTTCTTC. Protein sequence: CASSQVNNEQFF.

V usage is TRBV30 and J usage is TRBJ1-5, with a weak D call TRBD1 (6 bases). The CDR3 is 14 residues long. Germline lookup yields CDR1 GTSNPN and CDR2 SVGIG (reference sequence). The V and J ends lost 2 bases and 3 bases respectively, with 11 bases between them. This CDR3 is CAWSLGGNNQPQHF. The CDR3 nucleotides read TGTGCCTGGAGTCTAGGGGGTAACAATCAGCCCCAGCATTTT.

Details on this clone: No DNA is shown, since the ends of the CDR3 on it are uncertain; the CDR3 is the one TCRdb lists. J is TRBJ1-1 and V is TRBV7-9; the DNA was not used to check the table's D call, TRBD1. CDR1 is SEHNR, CDR2 FQNEAQ, per germline (reference sequence). The CDR3 adds up to 14 amino acids, both ends counted. The CDR3: CSSSPSRVGLGILF.

Comment on this clone: Sequence at one end of the junction differs from germline and may be a read error. The chain has TRBV18 and TRBJ1-4, with 7 bases identical to TRBD1. Germline-derived CDR1 and CDR2 are KGHSH and LQKENI. The CDR3 is 15 amino acids. The CDR3 region has the DNA TGTGCCAGCTCCTTGGGACAGCTCTCTAATGAAAAACTGCTTTTT. It codes for CASSLGQLSNEKLLF. The variable domain in full, completed from reference TRBV18 and TRBJ1-4, reads NAGVMQNPRHLVRRRGQEARLRCSPMKGHSHVYWYRQLPEEGLKFMVYLQKENIIDESGMPKERFSAEFPKEGPSILRIQQVVRGDSAAYFCASSLGQLSNEKLLFGSGTQLSVL.

The rearrangement uses TRBV5-1 and TRBJ2-5, with 7 nucleotides matching TRBD1. The CDR3 is made up of 14 amino acids. Trimming cost V 6 bases and J 2 bases; bases outside gene matches: 7. The germline V gene encodes CDR1 SGHRS and CDR2 YFSETQ. The CDR3 loop reads CASNVAGGQETQYF. The CDR3 bases are TGCGCCAGCAACGTGGCAGGGGGACAAGAGACCCAGTACTTC.

This chain joins TRBV7-9 and TRBJ2-3; 11 nucleotides agree with TRBD2. CDR1 and CDR2 (germline): SEHNR, FQNEAQ (reference sequence). The length of the CDR3 is 14 residues. CDR3 protein: CSTVLAGGADTQYF. CDR3 sequence (DNA): TGTTCCACCGTTCTAGCGGGAGGTGCAGATACGCAGTATTTT.

The chain is built from TRBV11-3 and TRBJ2-1, with TRBD2 matching 8 bases. The CDR3 has 14 amino acids. After removal of 3 bases from V and 4 bases from J, the junction contained 2 bases not matched to a gene. Germline V CDR1 and CDR2: SGHNT, YENEEA. The CDR3 protein is CASSFSGTYNEQFF. In DNA, the CDR3 is TGTGCCAGCAGCTTTAGCGGGACGTACAATGAGCAGTTCTTC.

This sequence joins TRBV30 and TRBJ2-1, with D possibly TRBD2 on 5 matching bases. Trimming removed 2 bases from V and 5 bases from J, with 10 bases in between. CDR3 length: 13 amino acids. CDR1 and CDR2 (germline): GTSNPN, SVGIG (reference sequence). CDR3 in DNA: TGTGCCTGGAGTCGAGCGGATGACAATGAGCAGTTCTTC. It specifies CAWSRADDNEQFF.

The chain links TRBV6-1 to TRBJ2-2; 9 bases fit TRBD1. With V trimmed by 7 bases and J by 2 bases, 2 bases remained unmatched. The length of the CDR3 is 14 residues. Germline values: CDR1 MNHNS, CDR2 SASEGT. As DNA, the CDR3 is TGTGCCAGCATGGACAGGGGAAACACCGGGGAGCTGTTTTTT. Its protein product is CASMDRGNTGELFF.